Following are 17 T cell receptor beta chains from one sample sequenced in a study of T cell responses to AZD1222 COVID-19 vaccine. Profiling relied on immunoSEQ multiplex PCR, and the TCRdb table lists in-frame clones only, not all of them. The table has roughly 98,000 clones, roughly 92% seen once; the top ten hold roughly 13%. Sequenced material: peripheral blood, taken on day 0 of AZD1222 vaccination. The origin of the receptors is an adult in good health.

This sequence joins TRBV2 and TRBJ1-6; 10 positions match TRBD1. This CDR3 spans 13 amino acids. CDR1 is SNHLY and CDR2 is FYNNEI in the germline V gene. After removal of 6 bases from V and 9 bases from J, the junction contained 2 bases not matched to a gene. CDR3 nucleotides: TGTGCCAGCAGGGGGACAGGGGTTTCACCCCTCCACTTT. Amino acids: CASRGTGVSPLHF.

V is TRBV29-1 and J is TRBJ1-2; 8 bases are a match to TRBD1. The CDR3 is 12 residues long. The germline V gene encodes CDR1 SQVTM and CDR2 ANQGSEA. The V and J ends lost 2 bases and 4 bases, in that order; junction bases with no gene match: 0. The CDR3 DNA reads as TGCAGCGTTGAAACAGGGGGCTATGGCTACACCTTC. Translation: CSVETGGYGYTF.

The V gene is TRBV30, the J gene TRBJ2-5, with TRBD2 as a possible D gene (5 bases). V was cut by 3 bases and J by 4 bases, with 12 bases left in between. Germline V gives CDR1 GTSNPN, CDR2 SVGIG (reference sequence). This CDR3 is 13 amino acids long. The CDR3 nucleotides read TGTGCCTGGAGCCAATCAGGAGGAGAGACCCAGTACTTC. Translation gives CAWSQSGGETQYF.

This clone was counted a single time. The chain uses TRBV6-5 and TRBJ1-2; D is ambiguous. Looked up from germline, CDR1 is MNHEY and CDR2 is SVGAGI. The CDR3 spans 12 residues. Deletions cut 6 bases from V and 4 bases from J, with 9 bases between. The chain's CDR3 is CASRRNFYGYTF. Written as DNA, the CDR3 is TGTGCCAGCAGACGGAACTTCTATGGCTACACCTTC.

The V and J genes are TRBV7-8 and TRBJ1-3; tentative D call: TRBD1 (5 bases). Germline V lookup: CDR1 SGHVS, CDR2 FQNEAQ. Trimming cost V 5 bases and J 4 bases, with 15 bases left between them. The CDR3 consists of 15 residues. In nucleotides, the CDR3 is TGTGCCAGCAGCCCCCAGGGAAGTCTCGGAAACACCATATATTTT. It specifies CASSPQGSLGNTIYF.

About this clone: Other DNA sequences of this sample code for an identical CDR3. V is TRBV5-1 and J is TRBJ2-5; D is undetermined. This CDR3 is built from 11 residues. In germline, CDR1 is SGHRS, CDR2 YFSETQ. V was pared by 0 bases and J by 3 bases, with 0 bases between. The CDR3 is CASSLEETQYF. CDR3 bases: TGCGCCAGCAGCTTGGAAGAGACCCAGTACTTC.

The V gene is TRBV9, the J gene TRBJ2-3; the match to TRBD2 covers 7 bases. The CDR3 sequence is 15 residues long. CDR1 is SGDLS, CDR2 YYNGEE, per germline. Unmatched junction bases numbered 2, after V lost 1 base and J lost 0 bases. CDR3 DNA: TGTGCCAGCAGCGTAATTAGCGGGAGCACAGATACGCAGTATTTT. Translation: CASSVISGSTDTQYF.

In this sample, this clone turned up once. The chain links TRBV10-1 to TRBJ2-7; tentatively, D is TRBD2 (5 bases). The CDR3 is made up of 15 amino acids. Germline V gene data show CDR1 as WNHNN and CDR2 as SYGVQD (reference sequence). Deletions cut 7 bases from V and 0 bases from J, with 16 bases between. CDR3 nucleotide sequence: TGCGCCAGCACCTATCTAGCTCCGAGCTCCTACGAGCAGTACTTC. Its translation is CASTYLAPSSYEQYF.

CDR3 protein: CASSSGLAGDTGELFF. In DNA form, the CDR3 reads TGTGCCAGCAGCTCCGGACTAGCGGGAGACACCGGGGAGCTGTTTTTT. V is TRBV7-9 and J is TRBJ2-2, with TRBD2 identical over 13 bases. After removal of 4 bases from V and 3 bases from J, the junction contained 2 bases not matched to a gene. The CDR3 loop spans 16 amino acids. CDR1 is SEHNR and CDR2 is FQNEAQ in the germline V gene (reference sequence). The entire variable domain, with the rest obtained from reference TRBV7-9 and TRBJ2-2, is as follows: DTGVSQNPRHKITKRGQNVTFRCDPISEHNRLYWYRQTLGQGPEFLTYFQNEAQLEKSRLLSDRFSAERPKGSFSTLEIQRTEQGDSAMYLCASSSGLAGDTGELFFGEGSRLTVL.

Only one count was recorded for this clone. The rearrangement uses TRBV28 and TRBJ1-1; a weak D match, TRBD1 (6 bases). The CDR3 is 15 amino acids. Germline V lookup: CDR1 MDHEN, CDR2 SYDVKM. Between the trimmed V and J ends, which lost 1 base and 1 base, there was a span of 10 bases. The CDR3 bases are TGTGCCAGCAGTTTATCGGGACAACAGAACACTGAAGCTTTCTTT. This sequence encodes CASSLSGQQNTEAFF.

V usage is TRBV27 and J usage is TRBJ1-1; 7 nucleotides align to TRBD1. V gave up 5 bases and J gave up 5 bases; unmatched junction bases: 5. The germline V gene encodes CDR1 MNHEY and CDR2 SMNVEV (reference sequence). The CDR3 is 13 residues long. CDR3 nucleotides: TGTGCCAGCAGTCAGACAGGGTGGACTGAAGCTTTCTTT. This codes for CASSQTGWTEAFF.

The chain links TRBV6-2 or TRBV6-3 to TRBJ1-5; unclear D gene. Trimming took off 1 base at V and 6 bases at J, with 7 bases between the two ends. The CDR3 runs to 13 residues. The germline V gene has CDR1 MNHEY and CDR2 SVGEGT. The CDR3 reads CASSYYGSQPQHF. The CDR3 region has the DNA TGTGCCAGCAGTTACTATGGGTCTCAGCCCCAGCATTTT.

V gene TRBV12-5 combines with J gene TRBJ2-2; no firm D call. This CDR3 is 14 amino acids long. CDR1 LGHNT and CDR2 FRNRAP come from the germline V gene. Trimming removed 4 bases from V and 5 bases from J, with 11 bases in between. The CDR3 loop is CASGWAGRTGELFF. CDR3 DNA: TGTGCTAGTGGTTGGGCCGGACGGACCGGGGAGCTGTTTTTT.

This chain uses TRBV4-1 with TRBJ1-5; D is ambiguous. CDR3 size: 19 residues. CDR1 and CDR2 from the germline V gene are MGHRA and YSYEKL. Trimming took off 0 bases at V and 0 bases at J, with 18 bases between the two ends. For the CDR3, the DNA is TGCGCCAGCAGCCAAGATAAGACCGTCTTGCGGGATAGCAATCAGCCCCAGCATTTT. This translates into CASSQDKTVLRDSNQPQHF.

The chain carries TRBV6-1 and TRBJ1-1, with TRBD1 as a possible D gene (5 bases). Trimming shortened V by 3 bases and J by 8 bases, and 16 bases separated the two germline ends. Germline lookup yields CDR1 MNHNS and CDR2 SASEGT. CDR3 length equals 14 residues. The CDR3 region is CASSDGPGRAEAFF. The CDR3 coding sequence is TGTGCCAGCAGTGATGGACCAGGCAGGGCAGAAGCTTTCTTT.

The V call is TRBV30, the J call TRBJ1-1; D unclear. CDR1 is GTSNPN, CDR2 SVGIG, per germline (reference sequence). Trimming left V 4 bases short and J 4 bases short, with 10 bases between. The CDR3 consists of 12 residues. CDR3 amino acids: CAWTRQSTEAFF. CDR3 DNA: TGTGCCTGGACTCGTCAGTCCACTGAAGCTTTCTTT.

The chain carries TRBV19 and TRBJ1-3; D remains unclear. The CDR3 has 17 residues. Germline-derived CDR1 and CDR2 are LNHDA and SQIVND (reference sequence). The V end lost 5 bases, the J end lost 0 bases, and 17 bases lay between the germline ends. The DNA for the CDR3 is TGTGCCAGTAGTCTTAAGACACCTAGGCCCTCTGGAAACACCATATATTTT. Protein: CASSLKTPRPSGNTIYF.